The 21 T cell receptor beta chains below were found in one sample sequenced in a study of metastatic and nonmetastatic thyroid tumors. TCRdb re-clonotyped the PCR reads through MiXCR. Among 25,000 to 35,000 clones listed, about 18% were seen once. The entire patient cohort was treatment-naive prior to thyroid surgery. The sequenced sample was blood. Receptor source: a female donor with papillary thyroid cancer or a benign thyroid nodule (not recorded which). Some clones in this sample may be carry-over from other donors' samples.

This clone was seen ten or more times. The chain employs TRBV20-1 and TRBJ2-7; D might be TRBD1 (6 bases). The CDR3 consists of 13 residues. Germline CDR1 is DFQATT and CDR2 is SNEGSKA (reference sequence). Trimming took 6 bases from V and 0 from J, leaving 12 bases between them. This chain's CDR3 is CSAPGVFSYEQYF. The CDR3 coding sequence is TGCAGTGCCCCAGGGGTATTCTCCTACGAGCAGTACTTC.

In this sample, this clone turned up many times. This CDR3 reads CASSDSIVSNQPQHF. The CDR3 DNA follows: TGTGCCAGCAGCGACAGCATTGTTAGCAATCAGCCCCAGCATTTT. The chain uses TRBV6-1 and TRBJ1-5, with D tentatively TRBD1 (5 bases). In germline, CDR1 is MNHNS, CDR2 SASEGT. This CDR3 comprises 15 residues. Trimming removed 6 bases from V and 0 bases from J, with 12 bases in between.

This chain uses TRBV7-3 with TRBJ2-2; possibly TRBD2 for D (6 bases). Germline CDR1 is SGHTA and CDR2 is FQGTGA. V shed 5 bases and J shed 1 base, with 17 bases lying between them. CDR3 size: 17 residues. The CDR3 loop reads CASSLIGSAGNTGELFF. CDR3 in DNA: TGTGCCAGCAGCCTTATCGGGAGTGCCGGGAACACCGGGGAGCTGTTTTTT.

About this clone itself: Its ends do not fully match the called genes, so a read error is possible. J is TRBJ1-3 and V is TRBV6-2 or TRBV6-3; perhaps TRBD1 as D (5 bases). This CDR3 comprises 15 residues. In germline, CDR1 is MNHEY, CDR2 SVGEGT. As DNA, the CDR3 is TGTGCCAGCGGTTACTCCGGGGGGTTGGCGGACACCATATATTTT. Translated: CASGYSGGLADTIYF.

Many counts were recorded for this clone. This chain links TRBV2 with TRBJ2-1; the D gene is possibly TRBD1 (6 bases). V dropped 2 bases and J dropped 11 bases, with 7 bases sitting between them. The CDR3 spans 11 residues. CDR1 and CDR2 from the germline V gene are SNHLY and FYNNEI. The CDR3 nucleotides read TGTGCCAGCAGTGAACAGGGGAAGCAGTTCTTC. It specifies CASSEQGKQFF.

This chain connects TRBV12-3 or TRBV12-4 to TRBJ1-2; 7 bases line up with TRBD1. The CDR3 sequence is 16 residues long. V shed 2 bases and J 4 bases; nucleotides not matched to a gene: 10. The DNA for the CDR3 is TGTGCCAGCAGTTTATTTGGGACAGTGGAGGGCTATGGCTACACCTTC. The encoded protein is CASSLFGTVEGYGYTF.

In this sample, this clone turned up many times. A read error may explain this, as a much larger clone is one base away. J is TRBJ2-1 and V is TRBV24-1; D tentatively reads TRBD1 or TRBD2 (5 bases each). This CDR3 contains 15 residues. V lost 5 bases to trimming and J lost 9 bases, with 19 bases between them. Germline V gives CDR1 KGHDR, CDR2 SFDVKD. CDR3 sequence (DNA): TGTGCCACCAGTGTTGGAGCGGCCCCGGGGACTGAGCAGTTCTTC. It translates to CATSVGAAPGTEQFF.

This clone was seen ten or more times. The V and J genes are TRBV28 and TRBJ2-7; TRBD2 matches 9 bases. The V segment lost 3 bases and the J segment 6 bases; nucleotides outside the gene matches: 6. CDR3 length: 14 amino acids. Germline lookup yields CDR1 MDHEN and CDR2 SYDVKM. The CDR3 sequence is CASSFFLAGVEQYF. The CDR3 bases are TGTGCCAGCAGTTTTTTCTTAGCGGGAGTCGAGCAGTACTTC.

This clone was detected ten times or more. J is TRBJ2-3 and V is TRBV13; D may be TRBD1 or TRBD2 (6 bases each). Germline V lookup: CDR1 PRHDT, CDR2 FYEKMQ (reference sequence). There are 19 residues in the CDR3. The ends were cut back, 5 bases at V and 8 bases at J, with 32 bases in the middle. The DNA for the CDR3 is TGTGCCAGCAGCCATCGAACTTCTCTAGCGACCGGAATCAGGGGTACGCAGTATTTT. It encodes CASSHRTSLATGIRGTQYF.

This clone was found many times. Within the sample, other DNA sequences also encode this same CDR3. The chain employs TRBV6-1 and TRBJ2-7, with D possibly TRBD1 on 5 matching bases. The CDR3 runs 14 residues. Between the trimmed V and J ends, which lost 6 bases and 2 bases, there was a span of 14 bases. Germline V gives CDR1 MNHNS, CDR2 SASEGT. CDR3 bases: TGTGCCAGCAGCAGGACACCACGGACCTACGAGCAGTACTTC. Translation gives CASSRTPRTYEQYF.

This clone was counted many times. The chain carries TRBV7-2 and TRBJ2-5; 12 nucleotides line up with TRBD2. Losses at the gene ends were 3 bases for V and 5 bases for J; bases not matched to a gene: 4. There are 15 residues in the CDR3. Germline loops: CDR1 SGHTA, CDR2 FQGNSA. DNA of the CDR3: TGTGCCAGCAGCTTTACCGGGACTAGCGGGGAGACCCAGTACTTC. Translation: CASSFTGTSGETQYF.

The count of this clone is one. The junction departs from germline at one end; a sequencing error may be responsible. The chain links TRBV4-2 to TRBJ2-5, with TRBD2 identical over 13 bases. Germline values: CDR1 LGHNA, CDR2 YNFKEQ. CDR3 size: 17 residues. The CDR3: CQQLPTSGGPGQETQYF. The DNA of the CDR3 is TGCCAGCAGCTCCCGACTAGCGGGGGGCCGGGTCAAGAGACCCAGTACTTC.

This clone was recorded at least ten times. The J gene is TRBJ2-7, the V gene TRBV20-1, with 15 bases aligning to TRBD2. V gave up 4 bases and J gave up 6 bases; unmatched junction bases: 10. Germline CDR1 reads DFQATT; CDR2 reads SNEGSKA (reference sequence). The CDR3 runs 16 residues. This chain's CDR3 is CSANGLAGGPVREQYF. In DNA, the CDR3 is TGCAGTGCTAATGGACTAGCGGGAGGGCCTGTGCGCGAGCAGTACTTC.

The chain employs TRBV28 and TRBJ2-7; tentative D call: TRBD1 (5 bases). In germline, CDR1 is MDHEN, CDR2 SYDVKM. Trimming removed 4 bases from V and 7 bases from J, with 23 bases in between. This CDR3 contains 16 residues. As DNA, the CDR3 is TGTGCCAGCAGTTCCTCCGACGGGTGGGGCCGACCGGAGCAGTACTTC. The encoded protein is CASSSSDGWGRPEQYF.

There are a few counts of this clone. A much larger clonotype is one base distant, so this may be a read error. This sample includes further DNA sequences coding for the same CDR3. The CDR3 spells CASSPSSGGYTDTQYF. CDR3 in DNA: TGCGCCAGCAGCCCCTCTAGCGGGGGGTACACAGATACGCAGTATTTT. The V gene is TRBV4-1, the J gene TRBJ2-3, with 11 bases lining up with TRBD2. CDR1 and CDR2 (germline): MGHRA, YSYEKL. The CDR3 is 16 amino acids. Trimming removed 4 bases from V and 2 bases from J; junction bases left unmatched: 5.

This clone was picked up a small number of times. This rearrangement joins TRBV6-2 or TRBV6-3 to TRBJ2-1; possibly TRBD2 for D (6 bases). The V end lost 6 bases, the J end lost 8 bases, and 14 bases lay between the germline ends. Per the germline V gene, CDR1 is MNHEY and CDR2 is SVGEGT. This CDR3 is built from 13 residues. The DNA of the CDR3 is TGTGCCAGCAGCTTGGAGGGGTCGGATGAGCAGTTCTTC. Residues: CASSLEGSDEQFF.

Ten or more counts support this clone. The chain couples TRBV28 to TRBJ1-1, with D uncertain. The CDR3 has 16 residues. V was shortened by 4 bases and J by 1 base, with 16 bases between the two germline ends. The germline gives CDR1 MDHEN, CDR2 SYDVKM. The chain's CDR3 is CASSSFFEGGNTEAFF. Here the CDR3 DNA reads TGTGCCAGCAGTTCATTTTTTGAGGGAGGGAACACTGAAGCTTTCTTT.

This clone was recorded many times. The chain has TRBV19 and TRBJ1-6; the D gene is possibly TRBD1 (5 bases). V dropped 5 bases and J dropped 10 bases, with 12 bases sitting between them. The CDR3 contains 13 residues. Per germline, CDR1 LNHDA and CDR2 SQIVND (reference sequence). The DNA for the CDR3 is TGTGCCAGTAGTCTTGCAGGGAGGTCACCCCTCCACTTT. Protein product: CASSLAGRSPLHF.

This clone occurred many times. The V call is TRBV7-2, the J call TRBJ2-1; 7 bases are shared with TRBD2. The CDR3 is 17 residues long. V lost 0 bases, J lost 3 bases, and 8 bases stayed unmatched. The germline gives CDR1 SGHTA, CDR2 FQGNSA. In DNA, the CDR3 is TGTGCCAGCAGCTTAGCGGCGGTAGCGGGCCTCTACAATGAGCAGTTCTTC. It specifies CASSLAAVAGLYNEQFF.

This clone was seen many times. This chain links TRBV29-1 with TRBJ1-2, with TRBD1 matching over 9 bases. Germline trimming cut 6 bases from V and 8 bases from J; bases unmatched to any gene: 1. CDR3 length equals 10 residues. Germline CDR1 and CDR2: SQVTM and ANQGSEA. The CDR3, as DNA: TGCAGCGTGGACAGGGGCGGCTACACCTTC. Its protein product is CSVDRGGYTF. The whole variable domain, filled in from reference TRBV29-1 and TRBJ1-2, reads SAVISQKPSRDICQRGTSLTIQCQVDSQVTMMFWYRQQPGQSLTLIATANQGSEATYESGFVIDKFPISRPNLTFSTLTVSNMSPEDSSIYLCSVDRGGYTFGSGTRLTVV.

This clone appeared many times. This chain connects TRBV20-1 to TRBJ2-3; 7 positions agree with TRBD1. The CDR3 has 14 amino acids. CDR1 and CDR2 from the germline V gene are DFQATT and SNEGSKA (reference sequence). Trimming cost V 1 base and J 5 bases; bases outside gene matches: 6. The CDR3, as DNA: TGCAGTGCTAGAGTCTCTACAGGGGTAGATACGCAGTATTTT. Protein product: CSARVSTGVDTQYF.